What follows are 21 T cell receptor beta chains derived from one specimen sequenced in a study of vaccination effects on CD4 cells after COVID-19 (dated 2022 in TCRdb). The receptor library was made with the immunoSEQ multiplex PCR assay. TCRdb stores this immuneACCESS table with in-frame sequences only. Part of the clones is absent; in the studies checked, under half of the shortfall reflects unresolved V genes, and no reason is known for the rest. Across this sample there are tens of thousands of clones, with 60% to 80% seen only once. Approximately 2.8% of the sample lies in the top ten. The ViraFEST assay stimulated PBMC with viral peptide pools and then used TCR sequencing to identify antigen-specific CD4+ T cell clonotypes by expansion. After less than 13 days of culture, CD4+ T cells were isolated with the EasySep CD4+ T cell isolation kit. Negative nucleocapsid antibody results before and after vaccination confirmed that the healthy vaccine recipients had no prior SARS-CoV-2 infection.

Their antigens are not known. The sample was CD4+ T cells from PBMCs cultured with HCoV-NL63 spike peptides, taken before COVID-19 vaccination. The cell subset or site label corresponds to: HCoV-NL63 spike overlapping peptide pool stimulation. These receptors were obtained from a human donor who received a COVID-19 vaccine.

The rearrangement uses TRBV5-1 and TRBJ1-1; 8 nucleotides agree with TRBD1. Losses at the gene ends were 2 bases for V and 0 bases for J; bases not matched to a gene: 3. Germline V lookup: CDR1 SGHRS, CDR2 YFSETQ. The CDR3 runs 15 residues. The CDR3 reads CASSFQGAVNTEAFF. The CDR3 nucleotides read TGCGCCAGCAGCTTTCAGGGGGCGGTGAACACTGAAGCTTTCTTT.

The CDR3 is CASSLSLGASSYGYTF. The CDR3 coding sequence is TGTGCCAGCAGTCTATCTCTGGGGGCCAGTTCGTATGGCTACACCTTC. This chain connects TRBV28 to TRBJ1-2; D perhaps matches TRBD1 (6 bases). Between the trimmed V and J ends, which lost 5 bases and 5 bases, there was a span of 21 bases. Germline CDR1 and CDR2: MDHEN and SYDVKM. The length of the CDR3 is 16 residues.

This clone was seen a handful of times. The CDR3 DNA reads as TGTGCCAGCAACGTCGGAGGGGCGCAGAACACCGGGGAGCTGTTTTTT. Amino acid sequence: CASNVGGAQNTGELFF. The V gene is TRBV9, the J gene TRBJ2-2; D is possibly TRBD2 (6 bases). The germline V and J ends were trimmed by 6 bases and 1 base, with 16 bases remaining between them. The germline CDR1 and CDR2 sequences are SGDLS and YYNGEE. CDR3 length equals 16 residues.

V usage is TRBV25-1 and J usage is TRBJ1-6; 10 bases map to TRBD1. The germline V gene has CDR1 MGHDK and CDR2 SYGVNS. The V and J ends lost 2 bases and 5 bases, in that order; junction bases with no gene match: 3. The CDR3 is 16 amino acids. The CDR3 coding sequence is TGTGCCAGCAGTGAACACGGGACAGGGGATAATTCACCCCTCCACTTT. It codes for CASSEHGTGDNSPLHF.

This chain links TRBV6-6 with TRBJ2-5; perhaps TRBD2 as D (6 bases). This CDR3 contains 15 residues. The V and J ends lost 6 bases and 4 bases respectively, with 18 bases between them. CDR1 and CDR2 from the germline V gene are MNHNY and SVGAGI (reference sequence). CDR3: CASSLPPGLGETQYF. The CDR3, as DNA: TGTGCCAGCAGCCTCCCCCCGGGACTTGGAGAGACCCAGTACTTC.

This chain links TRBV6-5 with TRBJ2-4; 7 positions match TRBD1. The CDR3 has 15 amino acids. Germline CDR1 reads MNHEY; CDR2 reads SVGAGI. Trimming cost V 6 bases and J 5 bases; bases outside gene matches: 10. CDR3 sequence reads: CASSIYDRVQNIQYF. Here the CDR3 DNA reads TGTGCCAGCAGCATTTATGACAGGGTGCAAAACATTCAGTACTTC.

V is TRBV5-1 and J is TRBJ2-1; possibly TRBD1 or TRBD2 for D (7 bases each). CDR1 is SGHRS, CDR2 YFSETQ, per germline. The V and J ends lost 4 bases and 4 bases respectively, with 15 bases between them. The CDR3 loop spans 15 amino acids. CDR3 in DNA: TGCGCCAGCAGCGGAGGGCAGGGGGGGTACAATGAGCAGTTCTTC. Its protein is CASSGGQGGYNEQFF.

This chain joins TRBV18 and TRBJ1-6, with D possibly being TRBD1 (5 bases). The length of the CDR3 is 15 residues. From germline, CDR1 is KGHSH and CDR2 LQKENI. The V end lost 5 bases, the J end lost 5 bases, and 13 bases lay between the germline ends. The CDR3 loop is CASSEGHPHNSPLHF. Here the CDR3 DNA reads TGTGCCAGCTCAGAAGGACATCCCCATAATTCACCCCTCCACTTT.

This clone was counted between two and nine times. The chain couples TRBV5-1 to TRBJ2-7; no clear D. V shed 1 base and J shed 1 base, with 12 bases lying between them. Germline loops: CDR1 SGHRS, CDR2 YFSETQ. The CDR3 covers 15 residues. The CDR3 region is CASSLWTPGSYEQYV. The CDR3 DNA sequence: TGCGCCAGCAGCTTGTGGACGCCAGGTTCCTACGAGCAGTACGTC.

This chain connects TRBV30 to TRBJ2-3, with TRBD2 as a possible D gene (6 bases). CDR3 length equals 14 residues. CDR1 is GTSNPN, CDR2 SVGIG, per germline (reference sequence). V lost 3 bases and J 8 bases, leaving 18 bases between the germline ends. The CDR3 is CAWSRDSAIPTQYF. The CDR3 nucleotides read TGTGCCTGGAGCCGGGACTCCGCGATACCTACGCAGTATTTT.

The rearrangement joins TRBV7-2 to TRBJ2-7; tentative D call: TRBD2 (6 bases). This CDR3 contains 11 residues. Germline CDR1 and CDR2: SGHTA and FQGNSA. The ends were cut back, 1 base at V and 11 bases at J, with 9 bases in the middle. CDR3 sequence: CASSLVASEYV. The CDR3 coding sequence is TGTGCCAGCAGCTTAGTGGCTAGCGAGTACGTC.

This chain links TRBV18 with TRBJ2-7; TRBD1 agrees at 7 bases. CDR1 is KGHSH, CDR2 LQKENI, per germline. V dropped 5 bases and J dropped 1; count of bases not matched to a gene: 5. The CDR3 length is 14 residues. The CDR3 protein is CASSSGGQSYEQYV. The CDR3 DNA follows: TGTGCCAGCTCATCAGGGGGTCAATCCTACGAGCAGTACGTC.

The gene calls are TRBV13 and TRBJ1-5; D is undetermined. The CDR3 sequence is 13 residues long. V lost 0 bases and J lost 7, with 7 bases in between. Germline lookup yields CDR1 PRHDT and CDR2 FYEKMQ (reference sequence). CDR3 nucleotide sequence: TGTGCCAGCAGCTTAGGCCGGAGGCAGCCCCAGCATTTT. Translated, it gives CASSLGRRQPQHF.

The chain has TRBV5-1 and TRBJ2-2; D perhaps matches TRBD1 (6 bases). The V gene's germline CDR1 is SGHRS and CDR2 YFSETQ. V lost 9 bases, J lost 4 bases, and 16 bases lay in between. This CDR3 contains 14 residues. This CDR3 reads CATSGDRFTGELFF. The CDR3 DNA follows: TGCGCCACCTCCGGCGACAGGTTCACCGGGGAGCTGTTTTTT.

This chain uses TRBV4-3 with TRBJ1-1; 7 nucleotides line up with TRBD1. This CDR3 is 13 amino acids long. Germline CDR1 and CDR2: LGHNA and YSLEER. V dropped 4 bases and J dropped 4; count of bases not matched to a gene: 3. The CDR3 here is CASSRDRGTEAFF. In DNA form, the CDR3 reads TGCGCCAGCAGCCGGGACAGAGGCACTGAAGCTTTCTTT.

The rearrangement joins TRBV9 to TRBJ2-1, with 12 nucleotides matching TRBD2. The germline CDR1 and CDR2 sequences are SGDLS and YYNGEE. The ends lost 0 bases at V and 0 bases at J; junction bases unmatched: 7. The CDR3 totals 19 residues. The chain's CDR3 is CASSVAGTSGLSSYNEQFF. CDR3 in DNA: TGTGCCAGCAGCGTAGCAGGGACTAGCGGGCTCAGCTCCTACAATGAGCAGTTCTTC.

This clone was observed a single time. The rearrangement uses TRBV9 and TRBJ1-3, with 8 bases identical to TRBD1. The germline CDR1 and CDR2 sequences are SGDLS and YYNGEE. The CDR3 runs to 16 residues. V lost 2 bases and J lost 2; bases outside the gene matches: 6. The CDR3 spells CASSVRTGNPGNTIYF. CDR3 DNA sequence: TGTGCCAGCAGCGTCAGGACAGGGAACCCTGGAAACACCATATATTTT.

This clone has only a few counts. CDR3 sequence reads: CASSGGNSPLHF. In nucleotides, the CDR3 is TGTGCCAGCAGCGGCGGGAATTCACCCCTCCACTTT. The chain joins TRBV6-5 to TRBJ1-6, with D unclear. V dropped 6 bases and J dropped 7 bases, with 7 bases sitting between them. The CDR3 has 12 residues. Germline V gene lookup returns CDR1 MNHEY and CDR2 SVGAGI.

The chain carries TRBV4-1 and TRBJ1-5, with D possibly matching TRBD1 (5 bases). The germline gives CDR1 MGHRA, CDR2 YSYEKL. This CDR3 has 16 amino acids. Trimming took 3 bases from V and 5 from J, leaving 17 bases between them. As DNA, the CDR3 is TGCGCCAGCAGCCATCGGGACGCCCTCAGAGATCAGCCCCAGCATTTT. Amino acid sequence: CASSHRDALRDQPQHF.

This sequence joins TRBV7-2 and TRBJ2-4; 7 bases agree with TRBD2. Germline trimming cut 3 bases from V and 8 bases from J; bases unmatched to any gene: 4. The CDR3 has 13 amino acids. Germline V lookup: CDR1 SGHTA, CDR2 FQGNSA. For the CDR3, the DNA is TGTGCCAGCAGCTTTACTAGCGAGGACATTCAGTACTTC. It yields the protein CASSFTSEDIQYF.

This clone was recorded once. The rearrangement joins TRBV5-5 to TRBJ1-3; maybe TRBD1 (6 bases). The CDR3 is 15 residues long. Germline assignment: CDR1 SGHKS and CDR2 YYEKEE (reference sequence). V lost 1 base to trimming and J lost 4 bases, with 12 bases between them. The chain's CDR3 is CASSLWGAGGNTIYF. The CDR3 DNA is TGTGCCAGCAGCTTGTGGGGGGCGGGCGGAAACACCATATATTTT.